This T cell receptor beta chain is drawn from a study of T cell changes during pregnancy in multiple sclerosis. Generated by immunoSEQ multiplex PCR, the TCRdb table keeps only in-frame clones and is missing some. The sample holds fewer than 40,000 clones; around 90% are singletons and the top ten take about 0.37%. Germline V gives CDR1 SNHLY, CDR2 FYNNEI. V lost 6 bases, J lost 3 bases, and 2 bases stayed unmatched. The CDR3 sequence is 13 residues long. This clonotype was sampled from a female donor in good health, enrolled as a control in a pregnancy study. The J gene is TRBJ1-5, the V gene TRBV2, with 7 bases aligning to TRBD1. The source was CD4+ T cells from peripheral blood mononuclear cells, collected after pregnancy. CDR3 sequence reads: CASRGQPNQPQHF. Written as DNA, the CDR3 is TGTGCCAGCAGGGGACAGCCCAATCAGCCCCAGCATTTT.